This T cell receptor beta chain was captured by sequencing in a study of CD8 T cells in ankylosing spondylitis. In regard to this clonotype: The antigen is unknown.

The CDR3 is made up of 12 amino acids. Germline V lookup: CDR1 LNHNV, CDR2 YYDKDF (reference sequence). The V end lost 6 bases, the J end lost 8 bases, and 11 bases lay between the germline ends. Study results and caveats: With a CD8+ phenotype, disease-linked clones were relatively rare in peripheral blood. Ankylosing spondylitis blood appeared to be characterized by a TCR beta motif of under 10 highly homologous variants. Matched synovial fluid from ankylosing spondylitis patients was reported to be enriched for disease-linked clones.

With molecular barcodes, quantitative 5'-RACE was used to make the TCR beta libraries. TCRdb itself ran the 5' RACE reads through MiXCR, one entry per CDR3 protein. This table has 240,000 or so distinct CDR3 sequences, over 8.5% appearing once. Specimen: blood, either unsorted or a sorted T cell fraction (not recorded which). The receptor comes from a male donor with ankylosing spondylitis or in good health (not recorded which). The V gene is TRBV15, the J gene TRBJ2-1, with a weak D call TRBD1 (6 bases). In DNA form, the CDR3 reads TGTGCCACCAGTGGACCAGGGGATGAGCAGTTCTTC. Its translation is CATSGPGDEQFF.